This is a list of T cell receptor beta chains from one sample in a study of T-cell memory formation after mild COVID-19. TCRdb recomputed calls from the 5' RACE reads with MiXCR, one row per CDR3 protein. This repertoire shows around 390,000 distinct CDR3 sequences, 16% found once; its top ten account for about 22%. The specimen was PBMCs or a T cell subset sorted from them (not recorded which). All receptors come from a man aged 18 to 30 who had mild COVID-19 (a few samples of this study predate the infection). Cell type and time point are not known. CDR3s include the opening cysteine and the closing phenylalanine or tryptophan. A D gene is named only where the DNA matches it firmly. Clone size is shown for a subset of rows, as once, few, many or a class of expanded clone.

j_call v_call d_call clone_size cdr3_aa cdr3_nt
TRBJ1-6 TRBV9 . . CASSVDRARSPLHF TGTGCCAGCAGCGTAGACAGGGCCCGTTCACCCCTCCACTTT
TRBJ2-1 TRBV10-2 . many CAVLRDNYNEQFF TGCGCCGTACTCCGGGACAATTACAATGAGCAGTTCTTC
TRBJ1-3 TRBV7-9 . many CASSLGPVAIYF TGTGCCAGCAGCTTAGGCCCAGTCGCCATATATTTT
TRBJ1-1 TRBV4-3 . few CASSQDMSPEAFF TGCGCCAGCAGCCAAGATATGTCACCTGAAGCTTTCTTT
TRBJ2-7 TRBV7-9 . many CASSQPQVGASYEQYF TGTGCCAGCAGCCAGCCTCAGGTCGGGGCCTCCTACGAGCAGTACTTC
TRBJ2-5 TRBV11-2 TRBD2 few CASSPSPSGGAELETQYF TGTGCCAGCAGCCCCTCCCCTAGCGGGGGGGCCGAATTGGAGACCCAGTACTTC
TRBJ2-2 TRBV12-3/TRBV12-4 . . CASTRAGSLGELFF TGTGCCAGTACCCGCGCAGGGAGTCTAGGGGAGCTGTTTTTT
TRBJ2-3 TRBV5-1 . few CASRTGNTDTQYF TGCGCCAGCAGGACAGGAAACACAGATACGCAGTATTTT
TRBJ2-1 TRBV20-1 . many CSARFGDNEQFF TGCAGTGCTAGGTTCGGGGACAATGAGCAGTTCTTC
TRBJ2-3 TRBV20-1 . . CSARVPGEGDTQYF TGCAGTGCTAGAGTCCCAGGGGAAGGAGATACGCAGTATTTT
TRBJ2-5 TRBV7-9 . few CASSRTPGTGYQETQYF TGTGCCAGCAGCCGAACTCCGGGAACCGGGTACCAAGAGACCCAGTACTTC
TRBJ1-2 TRBV11-2 . . CASSTWGRDYGYTF TGTGCCAGCAGTACTTGGGGCCGGGACTATGGCTACACCTTC
TRBJ1-5 TRBV28 . . CASSLVSGFNQPQHF TGTGCCAGCAGTTTAGTCTCAGGGTTTAATCAGCCCCAGCATTTT
TRBJ2-2 TRBV10-3 TRBD1 few CAISESARGPGELFF TGTGCCATCAGTGAGTCGGCCAGGGGGCCCGGGGAGCTGTTTTTT
TRBJ1-2 TRBV18 TRBD1 . CASSLRQGKIHTF TGTGCCAGCTCACTTCGACAGGGGAAGATTCACACCTTC
TRBJ1-5 TRBV27 TRBD1 few CASSRGTGANQPQHF TGTGCCAGCAGTCGTGGGACAGGGGCCAATCAGCCCCAGCATTTT
TRBJ1-1 TRBV4-1 TRBD1 . CASSQAGPGQGVEEAFF TGCGCCAGCAGCCAAGCCGGACCGGGACAGGGTGTAGAGGAAGCTTTCTTT
TRBJ1-2 TRBV28 . few CASSLYDNYGYTF TGTGCCAGCAGTTTATACGACAACTATGGCTACACCTTC
TRBJ2-4 TRBV12-3/TRBV12-4 . . CASSLLGGPWYF TGTGCCAGCAGTTTACTCGGGGGCCCTTGGTACTTC
TRBJ2-1 TRBV5-1 . few CASSPTAERNEQFF TGCGCCAGCAGCCCTACGGCAGAGCGCAATGAGCAGTTCTTC
TRBJ2-5 TRBV27 . . CASSLGLTRGETQYF TGTGCCAGCAGTTTAGGGTTGACCCGCGGGGAGACCCAGTACTTC
TRBJ1-2 TRBV4-1 . few CASSQGLGGGGLYGYTF TGCGCCAGCAGCCAAGGATTGGGGGGAGGAGGACTCTATGGCTACACCTTC
TRBJ1-2 TRBV19 TRBD1 . CASSIGTGTEYGYTF TGTGCCAGTAGTATCGGGACAGGGACTGAATATGGCTACACCTTC
TRBJ1-6 TRBV7-2 . . CASSLAGVDSPLHF TGTGCCAGCAGCTTGGCTGGGGTAGATTCACCCCTCCACTTT
TRBJ2-2 TRBV4-2 . . CASTDGNTGELFF TGTGCCAGCACCGATGGGAACACCGGGGAGCTGTTTTTT
TRBJ1-2 TRBV12-3/TRBV12-4 . many CASSSSGGINYGYTF TGTGCCAGCAGTTCCTCGGGAGGTATAAACTATGGCTACACCTTC
TRBJ2-4 TRBV29-1 TRBD2 . CSVEGNSGGRFAKNIQYF TGCAGCGTTGAAGGAAATAGCGGGGGGCGCTTCGCCAAAAACATTCAGTACTTC
TRBJ2-5 TRBV6-1 TRBD1 . CAGGPDRSWETQYF TGTGCCGGGGGACCGGACAGGTCGTGGGAGACCCAGTACTTC
TRBJ1-2 TRBV18 . . CASSPVGVDHGYTF TGTGCCAGCTCACCCGTCGGGGTCGACCATGGCTACACCTTC
TRBJ2-3 TRBV5-4 . few CASSLRLAADTQYF TGTGCCAGCAGCTTGAGGCTAGCTGCAGATACGCAGTATTTT
TRBJ2-5 TRBV5-1 TRBD2 few CASSRSGGAEETQYF TGCGCCAGCAGCAGAAGCGGGGGGGCTGAAGAGACCCAGTACTTC
TRBJ1-5 TRBV6-2/TRBV6-3 . . CASRPEYSNQPQHF TGTGCCAGCAGACCAGAGTATAGCAATCAGCCCCAGCATTTT
TRBJ2-2 TRBV15 TRBD2 . CATSRYKSGGRTDTGELFF TGTGCCACCAGCAGGTACAAGTCGGGAGGCCGAACGGACACCGGGGAGCTGTTTTTT
TRBJ2-3 TRBV5-1 . . CASSSLRGDTQYF TGCGCCAGCAGCTCTCTCAGGGGAGATACGCAGTATTTT
TRBJ2-2 TRBV5-5 . many CASSLSWRGSNTGELFF TGTGCCAGCAGCTTAAGCTGGAGAGGATCGAACACCGGGGAGCTGTTTTTT
TRBJ1-1 TRBV6-1 . few CASSEQQGYTEAFF TGTGCCAGCAGTGAACAGCAGGGGTACACTGAAGCTTTCTTT
TRBJ2-2 TRBV5-1 . . CASSLTGPNTGELFF TGCGCCAGCAGCTTAACGGGCCCGAACACCGGGGAGCTGTTTTTT
TRBJ2-3 TRBV5-6 TRBD1 . CASSFGQGPDTQYF TGTGCCAGCAGCTTTGGACAGGGGCCAGATACGCAGTATTTT
TRBJ2-3 TRBV10-3 . many CAITSGSSTDTQYF TGTGCCATCACCAGCGGATCTAGCACAGATACGCAGTATTTT
TRBJ2-1 TRBV27 TRBD1 many CASSFGTGHYNEQFF TGTGCCAGCAGTTTTGGGACAGGCCACTACAATGAGCAGTTCTTC
TRBJ1-1 TRBV18 TRBD1 . CASSWDRMMNTEAFF TGTGCCAGCTCATGGGACAGGATGATGAACACTGAAGCTTTCTTT
TRBJ2-5 TRBV20-1 TRBD2 . CSARERLAGEDQYF TGCAGTGCTAGAGAAAGGCTAGCGGGGGAGGACCAGTACTTC
TRBJ1-3 TRBV12-5 . . CASGLVLSRPPFSDTIYF TGTGCTAGTGGTTTGGTACTTTCGAGGCCCCCGTTTTCCGACACCATATATTTT
TRBJ1-5 TRBV6-2/TRBV6-3 . few CASSADSYNQPQHF TGTGCCAGCAGCGCTGATAGCTATAATCAGCCCCAGCATTTT
TRBJ1-2 TRBV24-1 TRBD1 few CATSDGTDYGYTF TGTGCCACCAGTGACGGGACAGACTATGGCTACACCTTC